This T cell receptor beta chain was recorded in a study of spatial heterogeneity in lung cancer. About the research overall: Alpha-chain sequences were consistently detected in smaller numbers than beta-chain sequences. Study conclusions and caveats: Relative to follow-up, resection was when ubiquitous expanded tumor TCRs appeared more in blood.

Single TCR cDNA molecules each had their own unique molecular identifier. TCRdb re-called the 5' RACE reads with MiXCR, one entry per CDR3 protein. This repertoire shows fewer than 55,000 distinct CDR3 sequences, 6% to 9.5% found once; its top ten account for about an eighth. This clonotype was detected a few times. Its antigen is unidentified. CDR1 SGHTA and CDR2 FQGNSA come from the germline V gene. V was cut by 0 bases and J by 3 bases, with 11 bases left in between. The length of the CDR3 is 15 residues. The time point denotes: sample taken at primary tumor resection. The input material, whole RNA from tumor, nontumor lung or frozen PBMC, was sequenced unsorted. The donor population consisted of some 72 patients with untreated, early-stage non-small cell lung cancer.

The input for sequencing was PBMCs, taken at surgery. The chain links TRBV7-2 to TRBJ1-2; perhaps TRBD1 as D (6 bases). This clonotype was sampled from a female donor with early-stage non-small cell lung cancer. CDR3 nucleotide sequence: TGTGCCAGCAGCTTAGCGCTTAGGGGGGACTATGGCTACACCTTC. Encoded protein: CASSLALRGDYGYTF.